One T cell receptor (beta chain) is described in this entry. Sequencing of TCR beta drew on CD8+ and CD4+ T cells from blood. These data come from a study of CD8 T cells in Susac syndrome. Random hexamers were used to reverse transcribe an amount of about 0.45 to 1 ug RNA. Via MiXCR, TCRdb re-called the immunoSEQ multiplex PCR reads, giving one row per CDR3 protein. The sample records about 130,000 distinct CDR3 sequences, around nine tenths being singletons. The sequencing sample was made of CD8+ T cells from PBMCs. The sequence derives from a human donor with multiple sclerosis.

CDR3 protein: CASSLVWGNEQFF. Written as DNA, the CDR3 is TGTGCCAGCAGTTTAGTTTGGGGGAATGAGCAGTTCTTC. The chain carries TRBV12-3 or TRBV12-4 and TRBJ2-1; either TRBD1 or TRBD2 may supply D (5 bases each). The V end lost 1 base, the J end lost 7 bases, and 8 bases lay between the germline ends. The CDR3 runs 13 residues.